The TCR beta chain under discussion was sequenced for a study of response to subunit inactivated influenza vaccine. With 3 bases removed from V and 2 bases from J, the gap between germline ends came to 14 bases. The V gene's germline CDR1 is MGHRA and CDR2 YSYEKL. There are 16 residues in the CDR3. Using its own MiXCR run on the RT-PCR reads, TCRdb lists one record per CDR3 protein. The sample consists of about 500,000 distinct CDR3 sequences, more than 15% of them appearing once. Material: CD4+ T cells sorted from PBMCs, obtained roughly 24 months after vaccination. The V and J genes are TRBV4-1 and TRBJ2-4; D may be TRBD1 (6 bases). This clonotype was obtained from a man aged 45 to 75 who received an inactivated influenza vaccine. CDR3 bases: TGCGCCAGCAGCCACGTGGGCAGGGGACCCAAAAACATTCAGTACTTC. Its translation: CASSHVGRGPKNIQYF.